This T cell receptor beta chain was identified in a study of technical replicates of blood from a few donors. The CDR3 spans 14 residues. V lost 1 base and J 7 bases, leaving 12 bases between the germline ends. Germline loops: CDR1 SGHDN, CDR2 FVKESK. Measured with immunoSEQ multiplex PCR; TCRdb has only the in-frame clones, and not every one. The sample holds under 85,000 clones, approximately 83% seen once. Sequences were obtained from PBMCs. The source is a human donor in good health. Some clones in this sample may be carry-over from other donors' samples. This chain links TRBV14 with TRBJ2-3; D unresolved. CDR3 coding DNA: TGTGCCAGCAGCCAAGTCCAAGCATCACATACGCAGTATTTT. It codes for CASSQVQASHTQYF.